These T cell receptor beta chains were read from a single sample in a study of control samples from healthy donors and cancer patients. Assay: immunoSEQ multiplex PCR; the TCRdb copy retains only in-frame clones and omits some. The sample holds more than 95,000 clones, roughly 80% seen once. The sample was blood. These receptors all come from a woman aged 45-59 years in good health. Both conserved end residues are part of each CDR3. D genes are given only for firm matches. The size of a clone is reported for some rows only, either as once, few or many, or as a class for expanded clones.

j_call,d_call,clone_size,v_call,cdr3_nt,cdr3_aa
TRBJ2-1,TRBD2,.,TRBV6-2/TRBV6-3,TGTGCCAGCAGTTACTCGGGACTAATGTCTTACAATGAGCAGTTCTTC,CASSYSGLMSYNEQFF
TRBJ1-3,.,.,TRBV15,TGTGCCACCAGCAGAGATTTGCCAGGGACACTTCACTTGATAACTGGAAACACCATATATTTT,CATSRDLPGTLHLITGNTIYF
TRBJ1-5,.,.,TRBV7-2,TGTGCCAGCAGCTTAGCACGGGGTAGCCAGCCCCAGCATTTT,CASSLARGSQPQHF
TRBJ2-1,TRBD2,.,TRBV19,TGTGCCAGTAGTTCGGGACTAGCGGGAGCCCAGACTTACAATGAGCAGTTCTTC,CASSSGLAGAQTYNEQFF
TRBJ1-6,.,once,TRBV11-3,TGTGCCAGCAGCCGGCTGGGGTCCTATAATTCACCCCTCCACTTT,CASSRLGSYNSPLHF
TRBJ1-1,.,.,TRBV30,TGTGCCTGGAGTCCGTTTGACCGCACTGAAGCTTTCTTT,CAWSPFDRTEAFF
TRBJ2-2,.,.,TRBV19,TGTGCCAGTCGGCAGGGTCGGTTGTCCGGGGAGCTGTTTTTT,CASRQGRLSGELFF
TRBJ1-6,TRBD1,.,TRBV6-2/TRBV6-3,TGTGCCAGCAGCACCCGAGGACAGGCTGGTAATTCACCCCTCCACTTT,CASSTRGQAGNSPLHF
TRBJ1-4,.,.,TRBV4-2,TGTGCCAGCAGCCAAGACGGGCAGGAGAATGAAAAACTGTTTTTT,CASSQDGQENEKLFF
TRBJ2-1,TRBD1,.,TRBV7-8,TGTGCCAGCAGCGCCCCGGGACAGGGGACTGAGCAGTTCTTC,CASSAPGQGTEQFF
TRBJ2-7,TRBD1,few,TRBV7-8,TGTGCCAGCAGCCCAGGGGGCCCGAGGGGAGAGCAGTACTTC,CASSPGGPRGEQYF
TRBJ2-7,.,.,TRBV3-1/TRBV3-2,TGTGCCAGCAGCCAAGGCTCTAACCCCTACGAGCAGTACTTC,CASSQGSNPYEQYF
TRBJ1-5,TRBD1,once,TRBV5-6,TGTGCCAGCAGCTTGAAGGGGGCTATTAGCAATCAGCCCCAGCATTTT,CASSLKGAISNQPQHF
TRBJ2-5,.,.,TRBV24-1,TGTGCCACCAGTGATACGGTGACCCAGTACTTC,CATSDTVTQYF